The sequence of this T cell receptor beta chain was determined in a study of blood T cell repertoires in COVID-19. Study-wide context: Acute and convalescent COVID-19 specimens originated in the United States, Italy and Spain. PBMCs, B-cell-depleted T cells, or T cells were the source of the cDNA or gDNA that made up the material.

In the original analysis: Reference gene primer amplification gave estimated nucleated cell counts. Sequencing used immunoSEQ multiplex PCR; TCRdb keeps in-frame clones, though not all of them. V, J and clone size are those of that table, while D and trimming were read from the DNA. In the table there are approximately 130,000 clones, 60% to 85% of which are singletons. CDR3 size: 15 residues. The germline V gene encodes CDR1 WNHNN and CDR2 SYGVQD (reference sequence). The germline V and J ends were trimmed by 3 bases and 3 bases, with 14 bases remaining between them. This sequence was found in a man older than 75 with acute or convalescent COVID-19. The sample consisted of peripheral blood. The chain links TRBV10-1 to TRBJ1-1, with D maybe TRBD1 (5 bases). The CDR3 sequence is CASSEGWTPHTEAFF. The CDR3 bases are TGCGCCAGCAGTGAAGGTTGGACACCTCACACTGAAGCTTTCTTT.